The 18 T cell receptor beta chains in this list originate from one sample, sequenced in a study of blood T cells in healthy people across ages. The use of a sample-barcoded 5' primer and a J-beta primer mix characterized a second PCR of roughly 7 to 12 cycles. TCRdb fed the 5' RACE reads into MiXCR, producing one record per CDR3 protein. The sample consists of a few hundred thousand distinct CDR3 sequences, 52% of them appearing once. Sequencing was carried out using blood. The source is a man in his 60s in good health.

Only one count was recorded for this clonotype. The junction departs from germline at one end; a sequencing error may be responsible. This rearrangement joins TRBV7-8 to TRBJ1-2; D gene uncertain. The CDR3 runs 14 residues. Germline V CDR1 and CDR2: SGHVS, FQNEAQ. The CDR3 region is CPSSLALGSGGYTF. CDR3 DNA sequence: TGTCCCAGCAGCTTAGCGCTGGGTTCGGGCGGCTACACCTTC.

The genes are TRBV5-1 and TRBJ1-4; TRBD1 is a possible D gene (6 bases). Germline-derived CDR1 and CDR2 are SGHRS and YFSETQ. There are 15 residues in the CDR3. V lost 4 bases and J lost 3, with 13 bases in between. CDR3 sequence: CASSPTGPPNEKLFF. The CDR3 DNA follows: TGCGCCAGCAGCCCTACAGGGCCACCTAATGAAAAACTGTTTTTT.

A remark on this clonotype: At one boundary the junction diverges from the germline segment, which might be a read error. The CDR3 spells CASRESGATYGYTF. The CDR3 DNA reads TGCGCCAGCAGAGAGTCCGGAGCCACTTATGGCTACACCTTC. V gene TRBV10-2 combines with J gene TRBJ1-2; D not certain. CDR3 length: 14 residues. In germline, CDR1 is WSHSY, CDR2 SAAADI.

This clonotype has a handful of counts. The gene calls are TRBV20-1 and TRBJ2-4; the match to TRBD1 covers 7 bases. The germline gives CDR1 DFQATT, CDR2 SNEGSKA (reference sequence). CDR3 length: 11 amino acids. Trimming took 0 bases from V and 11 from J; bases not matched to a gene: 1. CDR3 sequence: CSARDGTVQYF. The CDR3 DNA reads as TGCAGTGCTAGAGATGGGACAGTTCAGTACTTC.

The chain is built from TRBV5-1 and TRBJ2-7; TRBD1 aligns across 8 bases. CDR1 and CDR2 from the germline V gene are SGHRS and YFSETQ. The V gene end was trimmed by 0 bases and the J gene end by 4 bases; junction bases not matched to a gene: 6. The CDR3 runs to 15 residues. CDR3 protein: CASSLAQGARYEQYF. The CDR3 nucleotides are TGCGCCAGCAGCTTGGCCCAGGGGGCGAGGTACGAGCAGTACTTC.

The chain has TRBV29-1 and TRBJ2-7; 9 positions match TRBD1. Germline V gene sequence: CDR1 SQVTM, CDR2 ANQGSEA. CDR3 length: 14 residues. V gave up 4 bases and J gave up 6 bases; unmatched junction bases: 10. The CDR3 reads CSVGRGTGKGEQYF. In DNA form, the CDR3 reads TGCAGCGTTGGCCGGGGGACAGGGAAGGGCGAGCAGTACTTC.

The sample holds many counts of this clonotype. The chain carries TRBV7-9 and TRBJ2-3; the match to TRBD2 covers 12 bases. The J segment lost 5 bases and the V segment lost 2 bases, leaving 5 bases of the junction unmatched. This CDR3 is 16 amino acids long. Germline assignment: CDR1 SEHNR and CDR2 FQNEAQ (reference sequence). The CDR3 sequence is CASSLLAGGLGDTQYF. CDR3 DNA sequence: TGTGCCAGCAGCTTACTAGCGGGAGGGCTAGGAGATACGCAGTATTTT.

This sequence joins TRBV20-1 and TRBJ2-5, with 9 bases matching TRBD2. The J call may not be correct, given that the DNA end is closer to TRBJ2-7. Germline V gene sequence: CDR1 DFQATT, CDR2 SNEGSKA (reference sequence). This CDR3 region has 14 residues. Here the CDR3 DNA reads TGCAGTGCTAGAGGAGGTAGCGGGAGTCTCGAGCAGTACTTC. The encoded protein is CSARGGSGSLEQYF.

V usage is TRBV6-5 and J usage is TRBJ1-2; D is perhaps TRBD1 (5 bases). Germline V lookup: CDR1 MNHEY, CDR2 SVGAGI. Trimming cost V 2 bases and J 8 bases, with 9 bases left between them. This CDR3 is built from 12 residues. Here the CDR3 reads CASSYGGHGYTF. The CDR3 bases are TGTGCCAGCAGTTACGGAGGACACGGCTACACCTTC.

For the CDR3, the DNA is TGCAGTGCCCCCGTGACTAGCGGGGGAACTAATGAGCAGTTCTTC. This gives the protein CSAPVTSGGTNEQFF. This chain links TRBV20-1 with TRBJ2-1; 12 bases fit TRBD2. J was trimmed by 7 bases and V by 6 bases; bases with no gene match: 10. The germline V gene has CDR1 DFQATT and CDR2 SNEGSKA (reference sequence). The CDR3 has 15 amino acids.

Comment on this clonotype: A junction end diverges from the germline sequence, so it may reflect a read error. The CDR3 coding sequence is TGTGCCTGGAGTGTGCAAAGATACAATGTGCAGTTCTTC. Its protein product is CAWSVQRYNVQFF. The chain couples TRBV30 to TRBJ2-1; D ambiguous. The CDR3 is 13 amino acids. From germline, CDR1 is GTSNPN and CDR2 SVGIG (reference sequence).

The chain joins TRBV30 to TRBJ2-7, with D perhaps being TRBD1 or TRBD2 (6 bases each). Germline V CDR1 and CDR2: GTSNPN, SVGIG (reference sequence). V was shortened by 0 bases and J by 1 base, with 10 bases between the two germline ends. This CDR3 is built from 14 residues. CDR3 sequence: CAWSVKGGSYEQYF. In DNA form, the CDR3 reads TGTGCCTGGAGTGTAAAAGGGGGGTCCTACGAGCAGTACTTC. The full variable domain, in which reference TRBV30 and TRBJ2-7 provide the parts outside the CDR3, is SQTIHQWPATLVQPVGSPLSLECTVEGTSNPNLYWYRQAAGRGLQLLFYSVGIGQISSEVPQNLSASRPQDRQFILSSKKLLLSDSGFYLCAWSVKGGSYEQYFGPGTRLTVT.

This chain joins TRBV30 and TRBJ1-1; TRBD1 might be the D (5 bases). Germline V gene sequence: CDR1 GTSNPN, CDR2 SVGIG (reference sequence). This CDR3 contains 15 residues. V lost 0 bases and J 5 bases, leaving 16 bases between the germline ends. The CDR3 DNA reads TGTGCCTGGAGTGTAAAAGGGACGGGGGGGACTGAAGCTTTCTTT. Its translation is CAWSVKGTGGTEAFF.

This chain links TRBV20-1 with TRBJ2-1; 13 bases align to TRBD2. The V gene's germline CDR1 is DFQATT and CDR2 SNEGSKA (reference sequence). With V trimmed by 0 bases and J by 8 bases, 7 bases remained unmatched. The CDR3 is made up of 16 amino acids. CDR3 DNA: TGCAGTGCTAGAGACCGGACTAGCGGGAGTCGGTATGAGCAGTTCTTC. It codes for CSARDRTSGSRYEQFF.

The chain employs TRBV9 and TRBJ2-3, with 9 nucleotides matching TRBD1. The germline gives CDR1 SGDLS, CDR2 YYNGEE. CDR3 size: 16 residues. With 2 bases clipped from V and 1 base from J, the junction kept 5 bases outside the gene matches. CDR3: CASSVRDRVGTDTQYF. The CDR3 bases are TGTGCCAGCAGCGTCCGGGACAGGGTTGGCACAGATACGCAGTATTTT.

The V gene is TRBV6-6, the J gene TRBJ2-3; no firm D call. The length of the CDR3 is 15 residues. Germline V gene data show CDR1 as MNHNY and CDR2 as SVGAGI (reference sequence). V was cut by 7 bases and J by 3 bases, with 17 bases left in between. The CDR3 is CASTQGEIATDTQYF. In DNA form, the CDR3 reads TGTGCCAGCACCCAAGGAGAGATTGCTACAGATACGCAGTATTTT.

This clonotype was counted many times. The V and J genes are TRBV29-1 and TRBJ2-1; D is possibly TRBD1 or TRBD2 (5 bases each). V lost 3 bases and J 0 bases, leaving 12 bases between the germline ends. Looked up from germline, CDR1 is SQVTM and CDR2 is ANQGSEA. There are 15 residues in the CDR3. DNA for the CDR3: TGCAGCGTTGACGGGGACCAAGCCTCCTACAATGAGCAGTTCTTC. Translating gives CSVDGDQASYNEQFF.

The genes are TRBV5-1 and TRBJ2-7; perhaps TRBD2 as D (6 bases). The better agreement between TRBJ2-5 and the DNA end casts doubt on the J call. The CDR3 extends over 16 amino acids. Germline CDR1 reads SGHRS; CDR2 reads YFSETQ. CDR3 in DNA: TGCGCCAGCAGTCTCCATGGTTCCGGGACTCAAGAGACCCAGTACTTC. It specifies CASSLHGSGTQETQYF.